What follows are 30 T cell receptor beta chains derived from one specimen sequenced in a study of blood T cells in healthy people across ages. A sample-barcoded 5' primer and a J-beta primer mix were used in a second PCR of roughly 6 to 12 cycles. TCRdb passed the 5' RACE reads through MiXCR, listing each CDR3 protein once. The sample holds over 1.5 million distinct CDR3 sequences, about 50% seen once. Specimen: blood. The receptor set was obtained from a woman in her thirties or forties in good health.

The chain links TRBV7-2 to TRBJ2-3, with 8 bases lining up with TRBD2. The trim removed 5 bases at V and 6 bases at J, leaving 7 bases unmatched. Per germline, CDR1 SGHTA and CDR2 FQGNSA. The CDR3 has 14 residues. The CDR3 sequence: CASSLSGAGDTQYF. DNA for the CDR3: TGTGCCAGCAGCCTTAGCGGGGCGGGGGATACGCAGTATTTT.

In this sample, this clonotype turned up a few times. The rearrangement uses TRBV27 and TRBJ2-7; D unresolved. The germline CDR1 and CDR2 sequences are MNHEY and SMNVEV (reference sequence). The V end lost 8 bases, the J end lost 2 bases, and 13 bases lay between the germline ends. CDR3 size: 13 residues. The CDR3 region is CASLRLGTYEQYF. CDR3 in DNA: TGTGCCAGCCTTCGATTGGGCACCTACGAGCAGTACTTC.

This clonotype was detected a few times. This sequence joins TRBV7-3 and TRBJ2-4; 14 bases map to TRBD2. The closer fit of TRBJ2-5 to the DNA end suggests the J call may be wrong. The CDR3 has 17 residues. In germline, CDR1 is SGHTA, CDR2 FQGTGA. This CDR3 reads CASSLGLAGANQETQYF. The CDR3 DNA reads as TGTGCCAGCAGCTTGGGACTAGCGGGGGCCAACCAAGAGACCCAGTACTTC.

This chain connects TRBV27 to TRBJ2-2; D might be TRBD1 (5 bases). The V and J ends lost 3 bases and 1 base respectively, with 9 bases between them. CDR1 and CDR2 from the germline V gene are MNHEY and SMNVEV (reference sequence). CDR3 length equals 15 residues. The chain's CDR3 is CASSLGQVNTGELFF. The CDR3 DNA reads TGTGCCAGCAGTTTGGGGCAGGTGAACACCGGGGAGCTGTTTTTT.

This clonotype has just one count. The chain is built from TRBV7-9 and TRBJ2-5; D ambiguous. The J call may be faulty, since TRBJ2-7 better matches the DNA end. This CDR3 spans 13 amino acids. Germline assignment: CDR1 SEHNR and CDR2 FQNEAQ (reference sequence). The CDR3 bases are TGTGCCAGCAGCCCGATGAGAGCCTACGAGCAGTACTTC. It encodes CASSPMRAYEQYF.

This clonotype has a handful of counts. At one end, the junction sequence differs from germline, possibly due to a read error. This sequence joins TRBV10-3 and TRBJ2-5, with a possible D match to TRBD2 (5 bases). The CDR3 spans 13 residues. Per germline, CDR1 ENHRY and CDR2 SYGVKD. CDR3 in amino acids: CAISELDGSEQYF. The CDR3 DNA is TGTGCTATCAGTGAGCTAGATGGGAGTGAGCAGTACTTC.

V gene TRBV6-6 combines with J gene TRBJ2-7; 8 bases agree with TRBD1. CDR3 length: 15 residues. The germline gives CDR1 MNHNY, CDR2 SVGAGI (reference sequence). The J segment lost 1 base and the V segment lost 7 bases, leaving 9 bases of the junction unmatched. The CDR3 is CASIERQGRSYEQYF. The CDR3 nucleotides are TGTGCCAGCATCGAACGACAGGGGAGATCCTACGAGCAGTACTTC.

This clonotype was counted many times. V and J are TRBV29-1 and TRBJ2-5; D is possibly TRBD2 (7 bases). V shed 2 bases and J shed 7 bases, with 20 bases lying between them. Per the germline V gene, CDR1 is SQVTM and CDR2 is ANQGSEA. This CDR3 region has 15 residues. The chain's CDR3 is CSVEPSQAGAGTQYF. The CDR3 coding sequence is TGCAGCGTTGAACCCTCACAGGCGGGGGCTGGGACCCAGTACTTC. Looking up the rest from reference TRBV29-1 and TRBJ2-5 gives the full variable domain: SAVISQKPSRDICQRGTSLTIQCQVDSQVTMMFWYRQQPGQSLTLIATANQGSEATYESGFVIDKFPISRPNLTFSTLTVSNMSPEDSSIYLCSVEPSQAGAGTQYFGPGTRLLVL.

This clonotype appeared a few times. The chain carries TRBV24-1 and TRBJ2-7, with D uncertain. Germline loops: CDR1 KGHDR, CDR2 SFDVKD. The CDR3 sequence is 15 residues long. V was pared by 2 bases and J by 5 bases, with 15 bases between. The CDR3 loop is CATSDSWQTSDEQYF. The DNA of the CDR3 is TGTGCCACCAGTGATTCCTGGCAGACATCCGACGAGCAGTACTTC.

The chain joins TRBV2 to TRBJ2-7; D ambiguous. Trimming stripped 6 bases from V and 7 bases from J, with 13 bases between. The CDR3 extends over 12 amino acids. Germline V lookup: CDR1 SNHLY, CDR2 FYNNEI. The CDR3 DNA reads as TGTGCCAGCAGAGGGTCCTACCATGAGCAGTACTTC. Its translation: CASRGSYHEQYF.

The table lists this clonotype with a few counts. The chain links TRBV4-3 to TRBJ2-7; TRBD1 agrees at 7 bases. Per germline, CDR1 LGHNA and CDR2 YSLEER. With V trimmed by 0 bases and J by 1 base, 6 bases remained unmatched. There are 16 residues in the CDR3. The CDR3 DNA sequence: TGCGCCAGCAGCCAAGACCCACCGGGACAGTCCTACGAGCAGTACTTC. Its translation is CASSQDPPGQSYEQYF.

The DNA for the CDR3 is TGTGCCATCAACGGAGAACCCTACAATGAGCAGTTCTTC. Translation: CAINGEPYNEQFF. This chain joins TRBV10-3 and TRBJ2-1; D uncertain. V lost 7 bases and J 2 bases, leaving 9 bases between the germline ends. This CDR3 has 13 amino acids. CDR1 and CDR2 (germline): ENHRY, SYGVKD.

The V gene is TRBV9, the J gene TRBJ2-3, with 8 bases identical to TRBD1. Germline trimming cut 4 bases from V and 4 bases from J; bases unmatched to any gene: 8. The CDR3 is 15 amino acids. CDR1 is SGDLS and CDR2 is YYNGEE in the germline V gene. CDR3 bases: TGTGCCAGCAGCCTGACAGGGGTCGGAGCAGATACGCAGTATTTT. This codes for CASSLTGVGADTQYF.

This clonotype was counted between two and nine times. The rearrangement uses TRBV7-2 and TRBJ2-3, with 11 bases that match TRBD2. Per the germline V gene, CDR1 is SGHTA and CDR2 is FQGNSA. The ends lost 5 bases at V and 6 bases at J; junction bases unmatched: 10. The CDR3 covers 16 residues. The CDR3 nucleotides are TGTGCCAGCAGCCTAATGGGACTAGCGGCCATCGATACGCAGTATTTT. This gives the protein CASSLMGLAAIDTQYF.

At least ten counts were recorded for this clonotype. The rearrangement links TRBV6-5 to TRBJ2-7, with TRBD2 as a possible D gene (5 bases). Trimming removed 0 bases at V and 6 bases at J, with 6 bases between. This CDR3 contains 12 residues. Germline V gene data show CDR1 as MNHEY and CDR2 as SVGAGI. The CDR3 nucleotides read TGTGCCAGCAGTTACTCCGGGGTCGAGCAGTACTTC. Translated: CASSYSGVEQYF.

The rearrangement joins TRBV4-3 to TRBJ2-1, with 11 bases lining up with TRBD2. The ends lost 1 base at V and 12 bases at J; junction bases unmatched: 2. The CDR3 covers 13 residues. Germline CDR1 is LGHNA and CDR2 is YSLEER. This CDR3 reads CASSQVTSGGQFF. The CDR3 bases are TGCGCCAGCAGCCAAGTAACTAGCGGGGGGCAGTTCTTC.

The CDR3 DNA sequence: TGCAGCGTGCTTCGCGGGACAGGGGGCAATGAGCAGTTCTTC. Amino acids: CSVLRGTGGNEQFF. The chain couples TRBV29-1 to TRBJ2-1, with 11 bases lining up with TRBD1. J gave up 6 bases and V 6 bases, and 7 bases lay outside the gene matches. The CDR3 length is 14 residues. Germline V gives CDR1 SQVTM, CDR2 ANQGSEA.

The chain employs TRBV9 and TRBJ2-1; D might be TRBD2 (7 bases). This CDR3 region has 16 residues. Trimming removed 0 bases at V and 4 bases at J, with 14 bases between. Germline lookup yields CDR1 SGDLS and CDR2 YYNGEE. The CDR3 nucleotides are TGTGCCAGCAGCGTAGAAAAAGGGGGGGCTTACAATGAGCAGTTCTTC. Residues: CASSVEKGGAYNEQFF.

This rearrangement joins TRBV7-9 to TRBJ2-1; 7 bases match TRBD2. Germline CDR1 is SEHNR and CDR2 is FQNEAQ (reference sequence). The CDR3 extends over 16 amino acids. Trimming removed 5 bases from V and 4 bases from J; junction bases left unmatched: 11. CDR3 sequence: CASSRGSGRGYNEQFF. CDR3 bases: TGTGCCAGCAGCAGAGGGTCAGGGAGGGGATACAATGAGCAGTTCTTC.

The CDR3 DNA reads as TGTGCCAGCAGGAACACAGGGGGCGTGGAAACCCAGTTCTTC. It encodes CASRNTGGVETQFF. J is TRBJ2-1 and V is TRBV28, with 9 bases identical to TRBD1. CDR3 size: 14 residues. CDR1 and CDR2 from the germline V gene are MDHEN and SYDVKM. The junction had 13 bases not matched to a gene; V was cut back by 6 bases and J by 13 bases.

CDR3: CASSLRRTKRGTQYF. The CDR3 region has the DNA TGTGCCAGCAGTTTACGACGGACGAAAAGAGGGACCCAGTACTTC. The chain employs TRBV27 and TRBJ2-5; D remains ambiguous. Germline V CDR1 and CDR2: MNHEY, SMNVEV (reference sequence). The V end was cut by 2 bases, the J end by 7 bases, with 17 bases between. CDR3 length: 15 residues.

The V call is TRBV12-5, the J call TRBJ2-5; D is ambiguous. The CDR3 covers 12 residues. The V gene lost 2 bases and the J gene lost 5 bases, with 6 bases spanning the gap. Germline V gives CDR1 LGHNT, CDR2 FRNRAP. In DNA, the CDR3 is TGTGCTAGTGGTTTGTCCCAGGAGACCCAGTACTTC. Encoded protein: CASGLSQETQYF.

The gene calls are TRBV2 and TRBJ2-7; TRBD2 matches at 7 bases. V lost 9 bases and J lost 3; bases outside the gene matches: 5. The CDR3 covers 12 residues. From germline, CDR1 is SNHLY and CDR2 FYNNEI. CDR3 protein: CARGGENYEQYF. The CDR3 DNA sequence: TGTGCCAGGGGAGGGGAGAACTACGAGCAGTACTTC. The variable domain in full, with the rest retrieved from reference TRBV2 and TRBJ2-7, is EPEVTQTPSHQVTQMGQEVILRCVPISNHLYFYWYRQILGQKVEFLVSFYNNEISEKSEIFDDQFSVERPDGSNFTLKIRSTKLEDSAMYFCARGGENYEQYFGPGTRLTVT.

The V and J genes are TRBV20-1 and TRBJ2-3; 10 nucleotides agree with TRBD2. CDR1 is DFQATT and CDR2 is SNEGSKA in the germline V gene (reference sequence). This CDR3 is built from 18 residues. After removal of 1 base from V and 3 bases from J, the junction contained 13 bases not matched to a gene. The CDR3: CSARASSGGPLGTDTQYF. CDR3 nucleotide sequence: TGCAGTGCTAGAGCCAGTAGCGGGGGGCCCCTAGGTACAGATACGCAGTATTTT.

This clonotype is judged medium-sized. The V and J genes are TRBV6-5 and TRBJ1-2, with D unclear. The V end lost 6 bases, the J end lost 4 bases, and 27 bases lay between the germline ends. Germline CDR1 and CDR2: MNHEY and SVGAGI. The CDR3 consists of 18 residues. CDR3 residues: CASRYHRLQAPDIYGYTF. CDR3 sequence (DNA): TGTGCCAGCAGATACCATCGACTGCAGGCGCCAGACATCTATGGCTACACCTTC.

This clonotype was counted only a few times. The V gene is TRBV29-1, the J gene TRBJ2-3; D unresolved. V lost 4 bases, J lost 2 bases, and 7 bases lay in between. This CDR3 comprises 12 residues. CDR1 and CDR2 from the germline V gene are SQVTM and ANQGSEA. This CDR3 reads CSVVWTTDTQYF. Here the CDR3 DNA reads TGCAGCGTTGTTTGGACCACAGATACGCAGTATTTT.

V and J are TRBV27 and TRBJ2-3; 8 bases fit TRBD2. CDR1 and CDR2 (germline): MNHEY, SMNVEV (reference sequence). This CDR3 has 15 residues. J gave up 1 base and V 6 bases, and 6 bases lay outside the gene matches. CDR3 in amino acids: CASSERGTRTDTQYF. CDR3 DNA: TGTGCCAGCAGCGAGCGGGGGACACGCACAGATACGCAGTATTTT.

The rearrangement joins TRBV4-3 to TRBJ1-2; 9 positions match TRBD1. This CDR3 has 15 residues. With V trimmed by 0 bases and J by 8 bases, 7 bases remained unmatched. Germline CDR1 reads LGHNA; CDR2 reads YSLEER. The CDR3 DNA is TGCGCCAGCAGCCAAGATGAACAGGGGGCGCGGGGCTACACCTTC. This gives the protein CASSQDEQGARGYTF.

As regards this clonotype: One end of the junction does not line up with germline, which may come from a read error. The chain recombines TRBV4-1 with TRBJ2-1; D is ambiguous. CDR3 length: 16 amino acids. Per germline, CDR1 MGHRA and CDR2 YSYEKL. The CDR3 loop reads CASSQEGPSSYDEQFF. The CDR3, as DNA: TGCGCCAGCAGCCAAGAGGGCCCGAGCTCCTACGATGAGCAGTTCTTC.

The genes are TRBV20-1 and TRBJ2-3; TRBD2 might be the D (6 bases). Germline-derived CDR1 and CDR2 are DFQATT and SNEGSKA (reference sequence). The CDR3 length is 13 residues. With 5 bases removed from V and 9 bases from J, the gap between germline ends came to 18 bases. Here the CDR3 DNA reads TGCAGTGCTCAGAACTCGGGACTTGGAACGCAGTATTTT. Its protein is CSAQNSGLGTQYF.